This TCR beta chain originates from a study of CD4 and CD8 cells across lung adenocarcinoma regions. Samples came from patients with localized non-small cell lung adenocarcinoma. TCRdb reanalysed the PCR reads using MiXCR and keeps one entry per CDR3 protein. The data show about 23,000 distinct CDR3 sequences, approximately 52% seen once. By share, this clonotype ranks as medium-sized (0.01 to 0.1%). Sequencing was done on a sample of CD4+ T cells from the center of a lung tumor. This sequence originates from a male donor with lung adenocarcinoma. The CD4 and CD8 labels of this study may be unreliable.

CDR3 coding DNA: TGTGCCAGCAGTGAGGCCGTATCCGACTCCTACGAGCAGTACTTC. It specifies CASSEAVSDSYEQYF. The V gene is TRBV6-1, the J gene TRBJ2-7; D is unclear. Looked up from germline, CDR1 is MNHNS and CDR2 is SASEGT. The CDR3 extends over 15 amino acids. V shed 3 bases and J shed 0 bases, with 12 bases lying between them.